This T cell receptor beta chain stems from a study of blood T cell repertoires in COVID-19. Looking at the study overall: Acute and convalescent COVID-19 specimens originated in the United States, Italy and Spain. T cells, B-cell-depleted T cells, or PBMCs provided the cDNA or gDNA that served as material.

Original methodology: Reference gene primer amplification gave estimated nucleated cell counts. Repertoires were generated with immunoSEQ multiplex PCR, while TCRdb's copy carries only in-frame clones and drops some. V and J calls and clone size come straight from that table; D and trimming were deduced from the DNA. The data show 140,000 to 150,000 clones, approximately 80% seen once. Per germline, CDR1 KGHSH and CDR2 LQKENI. V lost 3 bases to trimming and J lost 1 base; unmatched junction nucleotides: 4. The CDR3 consists of 16 residues. The source of this sequence is a man aged 55 to 70 with active or convalescent COVID-19. J is TRBJ2-1 and V is TRBV18; TRBD1 agrees at 9 bases. Sequencing was done on a sample of peripheral blood. CDR3 amino acids: CASSPRDRASYNEQFF. CDR3 DNA: TGTGCCAGCTCACCCCGGGACAGGGCATCCTACAATGAGCAGTTCTTC.